This T cell receptor beta chain originates from a study of blood T cells in healthy people across ages. Deletions cut 5 bases from V and 3 bases from J, with 20 bases between. Germline-derived CDR1 and CDR2 are MNHEY and SVGEGT. The CDR3 covers 16 residues. A second PCR of about 7 to 12 cycles used a sample-barcoded 5' primer and a J-beta primer mix. TCRdb fed the 5' RACE reads into MiXCR, producing one record per CDR3 protein. The table lists 1.5 million to 2 million distinct CDR3 sequences, around half of them singletons, with approximately 2.1% in the top ten. Per-sample yields of isolated PBMCs were at least 6 million. Comments on this clonotype: The antigen is unknown.

Findings of the study overall: There was no known CMV status for donors, so expanded clonotype changes were possibly confounded.

The chain combines TRBV6-2 or TRBV6-3 with TRBJ2-7, with no clear D. Specimen: blood. This receptor was taken from a woman in her thirties or forties in good health. The CDR3 DNA follows: TGTGCCAGCAGTCTTCTGGTAGGACCAGGTGTCTACGAGCAGTACTTC. Translation: CASSLLVGPGVYEQYF.